The TCR beta chain under discussion was sequenced for a study of T cell repertoires in cytomegalovirus infection (dated by TCRdb to between 2018 and 2021). Context from the whole study: Alongside well-studied HLA-B-restricted epitopes, the peptide stimulations were aimed at recently identified HLA-C-restricted CMV epitopes, whose presentation resists viral immunomodulation. Because public TCR beta signatures pointed to carriage of CMV infection together with the matching HLA type, the HLA type of each donor mattered for the analysis.

Sample treatment or condition, as interpreted from the label and publication: in vitro stimulation with specific CMV peptide epitopes to enrich CMV-specific T cells. General study outcomes and caveats: The ex vivo response was dominated by HLA-C-restricted CMV-specific TCR beta clonotypes, which also provided the single most frequent clonotype in two of eight donors. In both this cohort and an independent cohort of more than 350 donors, the cumulative frequency of public TCR beta family members distinguished carriers of CMV infection plus the relevant HLA type.

In regard to this clonotype: The antigen it binds to is not known. No quality values exist for individual bases; no much larger clone is one base distant.

TCRdb names Illumina HiSeq 1500 as the instrument used. In-frame beta chains were kept once TCRdb had trimmed the public reads at Q25 with fastp and called clones with MiXCR. Under each unique CDR3 protein, matching rows form one entry showing the most common genes and DNA. In this sample the table shows 550,000 to 700,000 distinct CDR3 sequences, under 45% of which occur a single time. Jointly, the top ten make up more than 40% of the sample. Deletion took 10 bases off V and 2 bases off J, with a span of 15 bases between the germline ends. Per the germline V gene, SGHVT is the CDR1 and SQSDAQ is the CDR2. The CDR3, cysteine through phenylalanine, is 14 amino acids long. Only CDR3 DNA is held: 42 bases, read in frame from base 1.

Sequenced material: cultured PBMCs, taken from culture after CMV antigen stimulation. Recombination joined TRBV7-4 with TRBJ2-1; the D region is possibly TRBD1 or TRBD2, each matching across 5 bases. The receptor was isolated from a human donor in good health (CMV status not recorded). Some clones in this sample may be carry-over from other donors' samples. The CDR3 region: CATSLMGAYNEQFF. The DNA reads TGTGCCACCTCCCTCATGGGGGCCTACAATGAGCAGTTCTTC.